A single sample is the source of the 8 T cell receptor beta chains below, sequenced in a study of OX40 agonist ivuxolimab in advanced cancers. The assay was immunoSEQ multiplex PCR, and TCRdb's table has in-frame clones only and misses some. The data show fewer than 25,000 clones, around four fifths seen once. Here the sequenced sample was CD4+ or CD8+ T cells sorted from blood, taken in a trial of the OX40 agonist ivuxolimab. Receptors originate from an adult with an advanced solid tumor such as melanoma, head and neck, liver or kidney cancer.

This chain joins TRBV5-1 and TRBJ2-7, with TRBD2 matching 7 bases. The CDR3 runs 14 residues. The germline gives CDR1 SGHRS, CDR2 YFSETQ. J gave up 7 bases and V 1 base, and 8 bases lay outside the gene matches. Here the CDR3 DNA reads TGCGCCAGCAGCTTGCGGGGGGAGGATTGGGAGCAGTACTTC. Translated, it gives CASSLRGEDWEQYF.

The rearrangement uses TRBV11-3 and TRBJ2-7; TRBD1 aligns across 10 bases. CDR3 length: 15 amino acids. Germline V gene sequence: CDR1 SGHNT, CDR2 YENEEA. V shed 5 bases, J shed 2 bases, and the junction held 6 bases outside the gene matches. The CDR3 DNA is TGTGCCAGCAGCCCCCCCGGGACAGGGGCCTACGAGCAGTACTTC. Translated, it gives CASSPPGTGAYEQYF.

This chain joins TRBV2 and TRBJ2-6; D is uncertain. V lost 3 bases and J lost 0, with 9 bases in between. Germline lookup yields CDR1 SNHLY and CDR2 FYNNEI. This CDR3 has 16 residues. In DNA form, the CDR3 reads TGTGCCAGCAGTGACTTGGGCTACTCTGGGGCCAACGTCCTGACTTTC. It translates to CASSDLGYSGANVLTF.

This sequence joins TRBV7-8 and TRBJ1-2; D is ambiguous. V lost 5 bases to trimming and J lost 4 bases, with 17 bases between them. The CDR3 spans 15 residues. Germline-derived CDR1 and CDR2 are SGHVS and FQNEAQ. This chain's CDR3 is CASSLGLLSSYGYTF. CDR3 in DNA: TGTGCCAGCAGCCTAGGACTGCTATCCTCCTATGGCTACACCTTC.

Only one count was recorded for this clone. The chain employs TRBV6-6 and TRBJ2-1; D may be TRBD1 or TRBD2 (5 bases each). From germline, CDR1 is MNHNY and CDR2 SVGAGI (reference sequence). The CDR3 consists of 12 residues. The CDR3 loop is CVLGAGHNEQFF. For the CDR3, the DNA is TGTGTACTCGGGGCGGGTCACAATGAGCAGTTCTTC.

This sequence joins TRBV9 and TRBJ1-5, with TRBD1 matching over 10 bases. The length of the CDR3 is 16 residues. V lost 0 bases to trimming and J lost 2 bases; unmatched junction nucleotides: 2. Germline V gives CDR1 SGDLS, CDR2 YYNGEE. For the CDR3, the DNA is TGTGCCAGCAGCGTAGGGGGGACAGGGGGCAATCAGCCCCAGCATTTT. Amino acids: CASSVGGTGGNQPQHF.

This clone is a singleton in its sample. V is TRBV2 and J is TRBJ1-4; tentative D call: TRBD1 (6 bases). Germline V gene lookup returns CDR1 SNHLY and CDR2 FYNNEI. Trimming pared 6 bases from V and 5 bases from J, leaving 16 bases between. CDR3 length equals 15 residues. The CDR3 loop is CASRAWTELNEKLFF. CDR3 nucleotides: TGTGCCAGCAGAGCCTGGACAGAATTAAATGAAAAACTGTTTTTT. The full variable domain, its missing parts supplied by reference TRBV2 and TRBJ1-4, is EPEVTQTPSHQVTQMGQEVILRCVPISNHLYFYWYRQILGQKVEFLVSFYNNEISEKSEIFDDQFSVERPDGSNFTLKIRSTKLEDSAMYFCASRAWTELNEKLFFGSGTQLSVL.

The V gene is TRBV6-5, the J gene TRBJ2-1; TRBD2 matches at 10 bases. V shed 10 bases and J 9 bases; nucleotides not matched to a gene: 6. The CDR3 has 12 residues. Germline V lookup: CDR1 MNHEY, CDR2 SVGAGI. The chain's CDR3 is CATSPSGSEQFF. The CDR3 DNA sequence: TGTGCCACCTCGCCTAGCGGGAGTGAGCAGTTCTTC.